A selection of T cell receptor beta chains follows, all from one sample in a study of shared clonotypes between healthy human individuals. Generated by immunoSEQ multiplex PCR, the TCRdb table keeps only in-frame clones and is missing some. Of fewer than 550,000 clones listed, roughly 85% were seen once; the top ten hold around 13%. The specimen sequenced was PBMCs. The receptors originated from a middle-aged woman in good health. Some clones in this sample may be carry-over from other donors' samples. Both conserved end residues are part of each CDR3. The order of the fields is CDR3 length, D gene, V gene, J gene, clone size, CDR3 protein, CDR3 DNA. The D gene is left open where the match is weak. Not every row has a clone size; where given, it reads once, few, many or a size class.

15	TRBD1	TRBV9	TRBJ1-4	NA	CASSVRTGVGEKLFF	TGTGCCAGCAGCGTACGGACAGGGGTAGGGGAAAAACTGTTTTTT
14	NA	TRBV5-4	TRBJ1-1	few	CASSLASMNTEAFF	TGTGCCAGCAGCTTGGCCAGCATGAACACTGAAGCTTTCTTT
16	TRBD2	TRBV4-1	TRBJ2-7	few	CASSLLGLAGAYEQYF	TGCGCCAGCAGCCTATTGGGACTAGCGGGAGCCTACGAGCAGTACTTC
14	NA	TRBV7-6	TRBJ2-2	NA	CASSLVWATGELFF	TGTGCCAGCAGCTTAGTTTGGGCCACCGGGGAGCTGTTTTTT
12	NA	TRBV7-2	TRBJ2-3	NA	CARPGSTDTQYF	TGTGCCAGGCCCGGGAGCACAGATACGCAGTATTTT
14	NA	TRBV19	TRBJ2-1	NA	CATKWLAGNNEQFF	TGTGCCACCAAGTGGTTGGCGGGGAACAATGAGCAGTTCTTC
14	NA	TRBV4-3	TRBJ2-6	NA	CASSQTSGANVLTF	TGCGCCAGCAGCCAAACCTCTGGGGCCAACGTCCTGACTTTC
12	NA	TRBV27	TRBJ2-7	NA	CASSKGGYEQYF	TGTGCCAGCAGTAAAGGGGGGTACGAGCAGTACTTC
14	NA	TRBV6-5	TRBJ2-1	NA	CASKEGPGGNEQFF	TGTGCCAGCAAGGAGGGACCCGGGGGCAATGAGCAGTTCTTC
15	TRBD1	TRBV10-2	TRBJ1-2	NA	CASSEGQGMVYGYTF	TGCGCCAGCAGTGAGGGACAGGGGATGGTCTATGGCTACACCTTC
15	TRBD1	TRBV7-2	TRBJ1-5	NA	CASSSTGGSNQPQHF	TGTGCCAGCAGCTCAACAGGGGGTAGCAATCAGCCCCAGCATTTT
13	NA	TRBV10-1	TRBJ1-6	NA	CASSDRSNSPLHF	TGCGCCAGCTCTGACAGGAGCAATTCACCCCTCCACTTT
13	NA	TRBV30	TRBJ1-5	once	CAWSTYSNQPQHF	TGTGCCTGGAGTACATATAGCAATCAGCCCCAGCATTTT
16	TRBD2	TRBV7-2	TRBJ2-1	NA	CASSAAGLGWSNEQFF	TGTGCCAGCAGCGCCGCCGGACTAGGCTGGTCCAATGAGCAGTTCTTC
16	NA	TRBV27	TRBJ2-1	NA	CASSSDSYSSYNEQFF	TGTGCCAGCAGTTCCGACAGTTACAGCTCCTACAATGAGCAGTTCTTC
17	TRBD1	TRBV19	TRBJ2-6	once	CASSLQGAGAGANVLTF	TGTGCCAGTAGTTTACAGGGGGCTGGCGCTGGGGCCAACGTCCTGACTTTC
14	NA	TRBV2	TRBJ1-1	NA	CASSVGTSGTEVFF	TGTGCCAGCAGTGTTGGGACAAGTGGGACTGAAGTTTTCTTT
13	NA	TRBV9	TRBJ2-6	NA	CASKTSGANVLTF	TGTGCCAGCAAGACTTCTGGGGCCAACGTCCTGACTTTC
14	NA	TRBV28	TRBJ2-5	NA	CASSPRRGSETQYF	TGTGCCAGCAGTCCAAGACGGGGTTCAGAGACCCAGTACTTC
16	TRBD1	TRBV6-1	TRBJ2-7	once	CASSVDSGTGIYEQYF	TGTGCCAGCAGTGTAGATTCCGGGACAGGGATCTACGAGCAGTACTTC